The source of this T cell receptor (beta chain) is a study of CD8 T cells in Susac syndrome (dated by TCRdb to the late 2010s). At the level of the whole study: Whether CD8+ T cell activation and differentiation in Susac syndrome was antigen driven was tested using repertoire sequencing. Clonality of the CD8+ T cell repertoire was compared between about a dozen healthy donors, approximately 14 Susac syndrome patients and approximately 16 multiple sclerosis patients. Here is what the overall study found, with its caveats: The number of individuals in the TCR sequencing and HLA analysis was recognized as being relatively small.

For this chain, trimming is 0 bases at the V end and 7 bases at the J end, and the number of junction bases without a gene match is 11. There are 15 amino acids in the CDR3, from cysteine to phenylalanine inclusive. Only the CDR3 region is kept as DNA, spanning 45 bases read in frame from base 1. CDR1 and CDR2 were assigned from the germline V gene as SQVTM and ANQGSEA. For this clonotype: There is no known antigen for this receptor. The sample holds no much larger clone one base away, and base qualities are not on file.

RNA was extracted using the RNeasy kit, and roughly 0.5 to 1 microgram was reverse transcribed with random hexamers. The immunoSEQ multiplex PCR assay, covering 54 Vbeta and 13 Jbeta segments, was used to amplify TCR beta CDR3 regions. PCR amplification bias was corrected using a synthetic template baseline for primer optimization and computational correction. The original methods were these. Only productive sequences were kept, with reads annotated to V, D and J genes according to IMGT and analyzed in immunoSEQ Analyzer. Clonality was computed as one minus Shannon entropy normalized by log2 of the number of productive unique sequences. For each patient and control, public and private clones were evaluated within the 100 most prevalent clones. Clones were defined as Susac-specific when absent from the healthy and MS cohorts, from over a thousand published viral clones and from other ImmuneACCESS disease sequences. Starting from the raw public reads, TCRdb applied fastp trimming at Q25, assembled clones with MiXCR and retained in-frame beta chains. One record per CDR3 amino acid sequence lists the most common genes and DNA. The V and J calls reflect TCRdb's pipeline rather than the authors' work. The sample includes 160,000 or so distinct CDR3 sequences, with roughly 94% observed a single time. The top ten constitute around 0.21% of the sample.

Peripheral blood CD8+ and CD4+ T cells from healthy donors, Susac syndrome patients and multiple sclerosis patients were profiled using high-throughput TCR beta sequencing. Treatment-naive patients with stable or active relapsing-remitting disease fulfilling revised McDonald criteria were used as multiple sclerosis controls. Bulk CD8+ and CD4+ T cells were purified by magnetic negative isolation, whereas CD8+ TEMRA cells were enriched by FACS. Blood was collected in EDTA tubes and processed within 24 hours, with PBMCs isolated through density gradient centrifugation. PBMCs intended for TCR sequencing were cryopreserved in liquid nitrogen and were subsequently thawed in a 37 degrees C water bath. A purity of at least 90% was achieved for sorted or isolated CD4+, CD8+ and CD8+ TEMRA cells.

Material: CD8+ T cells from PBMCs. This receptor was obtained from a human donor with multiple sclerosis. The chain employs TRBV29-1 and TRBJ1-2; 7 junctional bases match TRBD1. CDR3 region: CSVEEGGQASRGYTF. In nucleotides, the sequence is TGCAGCGTTGAAGAAGGAGGACAGGCCTCGCGTGGCTACACCTTC.